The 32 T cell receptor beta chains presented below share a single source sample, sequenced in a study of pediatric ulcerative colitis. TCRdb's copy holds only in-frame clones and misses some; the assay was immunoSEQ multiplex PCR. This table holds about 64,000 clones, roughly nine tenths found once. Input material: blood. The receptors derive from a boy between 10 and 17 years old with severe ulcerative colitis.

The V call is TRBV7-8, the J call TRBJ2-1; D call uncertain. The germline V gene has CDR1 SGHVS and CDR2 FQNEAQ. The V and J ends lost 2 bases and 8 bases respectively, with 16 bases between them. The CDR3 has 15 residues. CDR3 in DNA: TGTGCCAGCAGCTTATTAGCCTCGCCTTTGGATGAGCAGTTCTTC. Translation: CASSLLASPLDEQFF.

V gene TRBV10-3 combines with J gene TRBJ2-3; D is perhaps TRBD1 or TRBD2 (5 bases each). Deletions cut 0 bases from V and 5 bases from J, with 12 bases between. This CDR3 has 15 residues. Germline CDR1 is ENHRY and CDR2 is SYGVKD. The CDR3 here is CAISESGAGVDTQYF. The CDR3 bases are TGTGCCATCAGTGAGTCAGGGGCGGGCGTAGATACGCAGTATTTT.

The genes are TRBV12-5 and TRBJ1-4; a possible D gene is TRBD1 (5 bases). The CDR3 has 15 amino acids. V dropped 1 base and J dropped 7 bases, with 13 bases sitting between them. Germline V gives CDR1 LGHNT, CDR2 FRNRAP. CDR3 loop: CASGLGDVDGEKLFF. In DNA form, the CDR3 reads TGTGCTAGTGGTTTGGGGGACGTCGACGGTGAAAAACTGTTTTTT.

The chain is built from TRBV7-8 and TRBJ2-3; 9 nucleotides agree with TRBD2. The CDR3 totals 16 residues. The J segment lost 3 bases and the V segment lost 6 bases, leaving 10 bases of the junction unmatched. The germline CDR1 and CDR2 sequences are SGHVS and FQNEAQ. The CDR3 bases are TGTGCCAGCAGACCGAGGGCGGGAGGGCCAACAGATACGCAGTATTTT. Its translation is CASRPRAGGPTDTQYF.

For the CDR3, the DNA is TGTGCCAGAAGCTTGGCGGGGAGCTGCGACCGTCAACCATTCATCGACCAAGAGACCCAGTACTTC. Encoded protein: CARSLAGSCDRQPFIDQETQYF. The rearrangement uses TRBV5-3 and TRBJ2-5; weak D call: TRBD2 (5 bases). TRBV5-3 is an open reading frame, and its role is uncertain. The CDR3 runs to 22 residues. Trimming removed 0 bases from V and 0 bases from J, with 30 bases in between.

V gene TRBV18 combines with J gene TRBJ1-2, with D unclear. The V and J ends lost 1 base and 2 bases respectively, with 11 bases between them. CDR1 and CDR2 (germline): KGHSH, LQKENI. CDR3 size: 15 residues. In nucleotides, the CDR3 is TGTGCCAGCTCACCACGTCCTCGGCGGAACTATGGCTACACCTTC. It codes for CASSPRPRRNYGYTF.

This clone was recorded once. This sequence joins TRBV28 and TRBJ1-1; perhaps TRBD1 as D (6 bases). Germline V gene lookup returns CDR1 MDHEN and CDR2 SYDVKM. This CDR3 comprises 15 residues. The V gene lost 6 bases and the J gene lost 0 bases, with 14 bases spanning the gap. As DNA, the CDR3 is TGTGCCAGCAGCAACCGGGGGCGGATGAACACTGAAGCTTTCTTT. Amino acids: CASSNRGRMNTEAFF.

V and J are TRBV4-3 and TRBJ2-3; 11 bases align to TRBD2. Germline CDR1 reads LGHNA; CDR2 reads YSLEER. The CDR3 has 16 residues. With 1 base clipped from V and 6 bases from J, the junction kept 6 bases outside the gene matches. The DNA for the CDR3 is TGCGCCAGCAGCCAAGGACTAGCGGGAAAAACGGATACGCAGTATTTT. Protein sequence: CASSQGLAGKTDTQYF.

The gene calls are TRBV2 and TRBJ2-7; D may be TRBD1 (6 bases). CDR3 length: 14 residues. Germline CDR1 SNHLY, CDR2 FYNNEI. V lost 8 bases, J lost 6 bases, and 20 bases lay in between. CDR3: CASGTGFVTIEQYF. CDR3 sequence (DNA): TGTGCCAGCGGAACAGGGTTTGTGACAATCGAGCAGTACTTC.

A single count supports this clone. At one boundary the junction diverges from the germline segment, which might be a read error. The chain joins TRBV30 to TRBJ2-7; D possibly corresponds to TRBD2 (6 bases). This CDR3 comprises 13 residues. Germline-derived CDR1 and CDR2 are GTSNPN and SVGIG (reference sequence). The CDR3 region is CAGSGPDSYEQYF. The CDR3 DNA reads TGTGCCGGGAGCGGGCCAGACTCCTACGAGCAGTACTTC.

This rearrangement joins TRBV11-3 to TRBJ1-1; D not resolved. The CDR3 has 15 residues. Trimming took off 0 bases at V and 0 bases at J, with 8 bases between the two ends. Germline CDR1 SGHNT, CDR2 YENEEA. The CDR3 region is CASSLDGDLNTEAFF. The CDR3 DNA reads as TGTGCCAGCAGCTTAGATGGAGATTTGAACACTGAAGCTTTCTTT.

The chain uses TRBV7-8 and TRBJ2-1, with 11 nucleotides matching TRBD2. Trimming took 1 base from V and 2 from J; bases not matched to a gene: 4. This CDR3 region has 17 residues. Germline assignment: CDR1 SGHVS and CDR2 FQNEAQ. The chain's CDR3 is CASSLGTSGRPYNEQFF. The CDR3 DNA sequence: TGTGCCAGCAGCTTAGGGACTAGCGGGCGTCCCTACAATGAGCAGTTCTTC. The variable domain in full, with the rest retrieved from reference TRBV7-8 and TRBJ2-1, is GAGVSQSPRYKVAKRGQDVALRCDPISGHVSLFWYQQALGQGPEFLTYFQNEAQLDKSGLPSDRFFAERPEGSVSTLKIQRTQQEDSAVYLCASSLGTSGRPYNEQFFGPGTRLTVL.

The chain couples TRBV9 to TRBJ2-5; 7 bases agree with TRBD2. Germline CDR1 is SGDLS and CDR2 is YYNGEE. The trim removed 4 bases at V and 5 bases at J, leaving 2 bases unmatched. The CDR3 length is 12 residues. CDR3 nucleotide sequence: TGTGCCAGCAGCTCCGGGGGGGAGACCCAGTACTTC. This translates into CASSSGGETQYF.

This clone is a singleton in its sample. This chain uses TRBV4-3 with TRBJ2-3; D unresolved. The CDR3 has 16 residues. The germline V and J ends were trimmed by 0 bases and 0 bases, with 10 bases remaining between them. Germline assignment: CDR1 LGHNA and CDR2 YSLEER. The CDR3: CASSQDEAKSTDTQYF. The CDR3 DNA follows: TGCGCCAGCAGCCAAGACGAGGCGAAGAGCACAGATACGCAGTATTTT.

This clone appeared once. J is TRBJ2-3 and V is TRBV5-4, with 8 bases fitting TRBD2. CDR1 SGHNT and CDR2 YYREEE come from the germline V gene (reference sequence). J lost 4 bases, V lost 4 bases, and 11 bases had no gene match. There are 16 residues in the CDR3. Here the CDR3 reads CASSGGLGRAADTQYF. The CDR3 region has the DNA TGTGCCAGCAGCGGGGGACTAGGGAGGGCGGCAGATACGCAGTATTTT.

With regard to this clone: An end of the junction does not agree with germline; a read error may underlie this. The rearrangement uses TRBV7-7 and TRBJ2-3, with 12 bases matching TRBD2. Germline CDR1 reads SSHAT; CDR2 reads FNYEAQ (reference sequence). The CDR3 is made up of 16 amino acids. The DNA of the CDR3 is TGTGCTAGCAGCCCCGCTAGCGGGAGGGGTGCAGATACGCAGTATTTT. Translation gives CASSPASGRGADTQYF.

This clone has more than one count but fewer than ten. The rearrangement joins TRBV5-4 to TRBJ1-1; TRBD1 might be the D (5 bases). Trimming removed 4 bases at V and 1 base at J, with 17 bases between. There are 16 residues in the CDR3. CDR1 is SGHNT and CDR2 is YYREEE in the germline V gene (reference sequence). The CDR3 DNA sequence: TGTGCCAGCAGCGGACAAGTGGGGGGGAGGAACACTGAAGCTTTCTTT. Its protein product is CASSGQVGGRNTEAFF. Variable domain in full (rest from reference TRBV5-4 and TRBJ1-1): ETGVTQSPTHLIKTRGQQVTLRCSSQSGHNTVSWYQQALGQGPQFIFQYYREEENGRGNFPPRFSGLQFPNYSSELNVNALELDDSALYLCASSGQVGGRNTEAFFGQGTRLTVV.

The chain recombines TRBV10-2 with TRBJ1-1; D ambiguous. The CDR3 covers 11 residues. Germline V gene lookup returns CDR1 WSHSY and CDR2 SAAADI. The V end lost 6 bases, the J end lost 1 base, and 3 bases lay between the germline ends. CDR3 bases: TGCGCCAGCAGGGGGAACACTGAAGCTTTCTTT. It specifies CASRGNTEAFF.

The CDR3 loop is CASSPDRRGQETQYF. CDR3 DNA: TGTGCCAGCAGCCCCGACAGGAGAGGACAAGAGACCCAGTACTTC. V gene TRBV13 combines with J gene TRBJ2-5, with a possible D match to TRBD1 (6 bases). The germline V gene has CDR1 PRHDT and CDR2 FYEKMQ (reference sequence). Trimming took off 5 bases at V and 2 bases at J, with 15 bases between the two ends. The CDR3 sequence is 15 residues long.

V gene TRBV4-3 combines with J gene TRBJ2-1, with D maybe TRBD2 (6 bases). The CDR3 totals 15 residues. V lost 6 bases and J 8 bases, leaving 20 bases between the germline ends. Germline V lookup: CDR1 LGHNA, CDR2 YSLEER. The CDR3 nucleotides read TGCGCCAGCAGTGTTTGGACGGGAGTAAAGGATGAGCAGTTCTTC. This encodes CASSVWTGVKDEQFF.

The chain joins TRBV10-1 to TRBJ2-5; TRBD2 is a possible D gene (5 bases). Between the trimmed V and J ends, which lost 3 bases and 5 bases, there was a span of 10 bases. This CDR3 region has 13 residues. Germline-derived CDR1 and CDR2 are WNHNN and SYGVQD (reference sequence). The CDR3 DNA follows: TGCGCCAGCAGTGATGGCCGAGGGGAGACCCAGTACTTC. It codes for CASSDGRGETQYF.

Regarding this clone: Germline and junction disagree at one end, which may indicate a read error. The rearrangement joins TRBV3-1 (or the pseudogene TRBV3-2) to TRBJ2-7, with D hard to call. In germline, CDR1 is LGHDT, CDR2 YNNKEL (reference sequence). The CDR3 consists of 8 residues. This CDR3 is CASSPEAF. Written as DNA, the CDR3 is TGTGCCAGCAGCCCCGAAGCCTTC.

CDR3 in DNA: TGTGCCAGCAGCCCCGGCCACGAGCAGTTCTTC. It yields the protein CASSPGHEQFF. This chain joins TRBV11-2 and TRBJ2-1; D ambiguous. CDR3 length: 11 amino acids. Germline V gene lookup returns CDR1 SGHAT and CDR2 FQNNGV. Trimming removed 5 bases at V and 10 bases at J, with 9 bases between.

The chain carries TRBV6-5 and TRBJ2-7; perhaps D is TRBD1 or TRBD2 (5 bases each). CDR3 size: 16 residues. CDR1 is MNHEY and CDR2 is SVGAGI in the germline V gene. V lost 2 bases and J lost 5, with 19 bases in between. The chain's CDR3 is CASSYELGDFCDEQYF. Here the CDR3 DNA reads TGTGCCAGCAGTTACGAGTTGGGGGATTTTTGCGACGAGCAGTACTTC.

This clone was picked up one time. The CDR3 region has the DNA TGTGCCAGTAGTAACAACAGTCCCGGGAACACCATATATTTT. Protein sequence: CASSNNSPGNTIYF. The chain uses TRBV19 and TRBJ1-3; D gene unclear. V lost 4 bases, J lost 7 bases, and 14 bases lay in between. Germline V CDR1 and CDR2: LNHDA, SQIVND (reference sequence). The CDR3 is 14 amino acids.

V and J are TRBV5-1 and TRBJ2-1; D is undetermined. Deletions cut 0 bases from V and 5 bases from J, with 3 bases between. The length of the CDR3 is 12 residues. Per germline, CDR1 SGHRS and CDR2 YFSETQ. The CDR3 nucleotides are TGCGCCAGCAGCTTGGCCGACAATGAGCAGTTCTTC. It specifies CASSLADNEQFF.

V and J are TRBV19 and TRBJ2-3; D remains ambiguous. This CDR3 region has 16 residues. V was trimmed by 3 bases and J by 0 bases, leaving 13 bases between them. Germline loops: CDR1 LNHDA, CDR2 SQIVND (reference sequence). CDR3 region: CASSIYVEISTDTQYF. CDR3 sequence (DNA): TGTGCCAGTAGTATTTATGTGGAAATTAGCACAGATACGCAGTATTTT.

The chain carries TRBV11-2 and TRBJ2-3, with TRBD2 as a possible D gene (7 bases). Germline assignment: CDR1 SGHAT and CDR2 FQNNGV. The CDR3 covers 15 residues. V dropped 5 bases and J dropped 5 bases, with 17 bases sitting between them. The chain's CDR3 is CASSPTGGLLDTQYF. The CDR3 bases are TGTGCCAGCAGCCCTACGGGGGGCCTCTTAGATACGCAGTATTTT. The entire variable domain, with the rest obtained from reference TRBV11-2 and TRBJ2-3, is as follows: EAGVAQSPRYKIIEKRQSVAFWCNPISGHATLYWYQQILGQGPKLLIQFQNNGVVDDSQLPKDRFSAERLKGVDSTLKIQPAKLEDSAVYLCASSPTGGLLDTQYFGPGTRLTVL.

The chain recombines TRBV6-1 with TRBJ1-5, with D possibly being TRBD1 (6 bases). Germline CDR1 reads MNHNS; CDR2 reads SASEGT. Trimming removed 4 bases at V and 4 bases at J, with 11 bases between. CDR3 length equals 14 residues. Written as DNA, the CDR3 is TGTGCCAGCAGTGTACAGGGAGGGAATCAGCCCCAGCATTTT. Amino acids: CASSVQGGNQPQHF.

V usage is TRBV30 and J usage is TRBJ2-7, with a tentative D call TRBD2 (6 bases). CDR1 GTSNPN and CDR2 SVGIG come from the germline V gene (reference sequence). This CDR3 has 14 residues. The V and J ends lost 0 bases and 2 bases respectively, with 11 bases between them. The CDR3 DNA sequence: TGTGCCTGGAGTGTAGGCGGGGCGACCTACGAGCAGTACTTC. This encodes CAWSVGGATYEQYF.

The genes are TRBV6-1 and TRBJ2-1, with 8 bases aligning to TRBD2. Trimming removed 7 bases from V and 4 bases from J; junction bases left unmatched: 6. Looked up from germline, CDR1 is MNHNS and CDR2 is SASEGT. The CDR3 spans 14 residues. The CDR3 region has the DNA TGTGCCAGCACCTATAGCGGGAAGTACAATGAGCAGTTCTTC. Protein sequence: CASTYSGKYNEQFF.

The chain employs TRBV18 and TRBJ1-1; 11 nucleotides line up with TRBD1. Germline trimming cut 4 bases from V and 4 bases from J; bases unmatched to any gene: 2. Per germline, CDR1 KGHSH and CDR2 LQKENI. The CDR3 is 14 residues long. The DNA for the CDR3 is TGTGCCAGCTCACAAGGGACAGGGGGCACTGAAGCTTTCTTT. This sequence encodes CASSQGTGGTEAFF. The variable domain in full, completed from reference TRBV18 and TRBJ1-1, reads NAGVMQNPRHLVRRRGQEARLRCSPMKGHSHVYWYRQLPEEGLKFMVYLQKENIIDESGMPKERFSAEFPKEGPSILRIQQVVRGDSAAYFCASSQGTGGTEAFFGQGTRLTVV.